These 12 T cell receptor beta chains were sequenced from one sample in a study of blood T cells in healthy people across ages. Primed by a sample-barcoded 5' primer and a J-beta primer mix, a second PCR proceeded for 7 to 11 cycles. TCRdb redid the calling of the 5' RACE reads with MiXCR, one entry per CDR3 protein. The data show about 1.4 million distinct CDR3 sequences, around 55% seen once. The sample comprised blood. These receptor sequences come from a man aged 18 to 35 in good health.

This clonotype appeared many times. The chain's CDR3 is CASSPRQGSLYEQYF. The CDR3 bases are TGTGCCAGCAGTCCCCGACAGGGGAGTCTCTACGAGCAGTACTTC. The chain combines TRBV27 with TRBJ2-7; 8 bases align to TRBD1. The germline gives CDR1 MNHEY, CDR2 SMNVEV (reference sequence). Losses at the gene ends were 5 bases for V and 3 bases for J; bases not matched to a gene: 9. The CDR3 runs to 15 residues.

The CDR3 spells CASSQRSRGETQYF. Written as DNA, the CDR3 is TGTGCCAGCAGTCAGAGGTCCAGGGGAGAGACCCAGTACTTC. The V and J genes are TRBV6-5 and TRBJ2-7; D is possibly TRBD1 (6 bases). The J call may be in error: the DNA end matches TRBJ2-5 better. Germline V gene data show CDR1 as MNHEY and CDR2 as SVGAGI. The CDR3 runs 14 residues.

This rearrangement joins TRBV29-1 to TRBJ2-7; 10 positions agree with TRBD1. The CDR3 sequence is 15 residues long. The V and J ends lost 0 bases and 7 bases, in that order; junction bases with no gene match: 9. The germline V gene has CDR1 SQVTM and CDR2 ANQGSEA. The CDR3: CSVEEGTGAFGEQYF. CDR3 DNA: TGCAGCGTTGAAGAAGGGACAGGGGCCTTCGGGGAGCAGTACTTC.

In this sample, this clonotype turned up a few times. The chain has TRBV3-1 and TRBJ2-7; D is perhaps TRBD2 (6 bases). The CDR3 has 16 amino acids. Deletions cut 4 bases from V and 0 bases from J, with 16 bases between. Germline loops: CDR1 LGHDT, CDR2 YNNKEL (reference sequence). CDR3 coding DNA: TGTGCCAGCAGCCGATCTAGCGCGCTGAGCTCCTACGAGCAGTACTTC. This encodes CASSRSSALSSYEQYF.

V usage is TRBV29-1 and J usage is TRBJ1-2; D gene unclear. This CDR3 is built from 14 residues. Trimming cost V 1 base and J 6 bases, with 15 bases left between them. Germline CDR1 is SQVTM and CDR2 is ANQGSEA. The chain's CDR3 is CSVEVGEEGDGYTF. CDR3 DNA: TGCAGCGTTGAAGTTGGGGAAGAGGGAGATGGCTACACCTTC.

V gene TRBV11-2 combines with J gene TRBJ2-7; D remains ambiguous. This CDR3 spans 14 amino acids. Between the trimmed V and J ends, which lost 4 bases and 3 bases, there was a span of 13 bases. The germline V gene has CDR1 SGHAT and CDR2 FQNNGV. The CDR3 coding sequence is TGTGCCAGCAGCTCCCCAGCCCGGATCTACGAGCAGTACTTC. Protein product: CASSSPARIYEQYF.

Written as DNA, the CDR3 is TGTGCCAGCAGCTCTTTTGTGGGACAGGGATATGGCTACACCTTC. Protein sequence: CASSSFVGQGYGYTF. J is TRBJ1-2 and V is TRBV7-9, with 9 bases that match TRBD1. Germline V CDR1 and CDR2: SEHNR, FQNEAQ (reference sequence). CDR3 length equals 15 residues. After removal of 4 bases from V and 5 bases from J, the junction contained 8 bases not matched to a gene.

The genes are TRBV4-2 and TRBJ2-7, with 8 bases aligning to TRBD2. With V trimmed by 2 bases and J by 0 bases, 6 bases remained unmatched. The CDR3 covers 16 residues. Germline V gives CDR1 LGHNA, CDR2 YNFKEQ. The CDR3 nucleotides are TGTGCCAGCAGCCAATGGCTGCGGGAGGCCTCCTACGAGCAGTACTTC. Encoded protein: CASSQWLREASYEQYF.

The V and J genes are TRBV20-1 and TRBJ1-2, with unresolved D. The V end was cut by 5 bases, the J end by 1 base, with 17 bases between. The V gene's germline CDR1 is DFQATT and CDR2 SNEGSKA (reference sequence). The CDR3 totals 15 residues. This chain's CDR3 is CSAPALGDGNYGYTF. As DNA, the CDR3 is TGCAGTGCTCCCGCCCTCGGGGATGGTAACTATGGCTACACCTTC.

This clonotype came up a few times. One end of the junction varies from germline; a read error may be responsible. The genes are TRBV24-1 and TRBJ2-6; D unclear. The CDR3 sequence is 11 residues long. CDR1 and CDR2 from the germline V gene are KGHDR and SFDVKD. This CDR3 is CAISEANVLTF. The CDR3 DNA follows: TGTGCCATCAGTGAGGCCAACGTCCTGACTTTC.

V and J are TRBV7-6 and TRBJ1-2; D is perhaps TRBD1 (5 bases). CDR3 length: 13 amino acids. Germline V gene sequence: CDR1 SGHVS, CDR2 FNYEAQ. The V end was cut by 1 base, the J end by 8 bases, with 11 bases between. This CDR3 is CASSLGGKGGYTF. CDR3 nucleotides: TGTGCCAGCAGCTTAGGGGGGAAAGGGGGCTACACCTTC.

The chain couples TRBV5-6 to TRBJ2-1, with D unclear. CDR1 is SGHDT and CDR2 is YYEEEE in the germline V gene. V shed 4 bases and J shed 4 bases, with 9 bases lying between them. The CDR3 runs to 13 residues. The DNA for the CDR3 is TGTGCCAGCAGCATGCGATGGTACAATGAGCAGTTCTTC. This gives the protein CASSMRWYNEQFF.